The T cell receptor beta chain described here comes from a study of T cells in Graves' hyperthyroidism and ophthalmopathy. As for the study in general: Any treatment followed the collection of peripheral blood at initial diagnosis.

This clonotype was seen many times. Germline V gene data show CDR1 as KGHDR and CDR2 as SFDVKD. CDR3 length: 13 residues. V gave up 0 bases and J gave up 10 bases, with 9 bases separating them. PBMCs stemmed from approximately 9.1 ml fresh peripheral blood. RNA transcripts were the template for amplifying TCR beta CDR3 regions. In the first-round RT-PCR of the TCR CDR3, the HTBI primer set was used. TCRdb reprocessed the multiplex PCR reads via MiXCR and lists one record per CDR3 protein. The sample has a few hundred thousand distinct CDR3 sequences, approximately 13% seen once. The source material was blood. This chain connects TRBV24-1 to TRBJ2-1; TRBD1 is a possible D gene (6 bases). The origin of this receptor is a woman under 30 with Graves' hyperthyroidism. The CDR3 DNA is TGTGCCACCAGTGATTTGCCAGGGGCAGAGCAGTTCTTC. This translates into CATSDLPGAEQFF.